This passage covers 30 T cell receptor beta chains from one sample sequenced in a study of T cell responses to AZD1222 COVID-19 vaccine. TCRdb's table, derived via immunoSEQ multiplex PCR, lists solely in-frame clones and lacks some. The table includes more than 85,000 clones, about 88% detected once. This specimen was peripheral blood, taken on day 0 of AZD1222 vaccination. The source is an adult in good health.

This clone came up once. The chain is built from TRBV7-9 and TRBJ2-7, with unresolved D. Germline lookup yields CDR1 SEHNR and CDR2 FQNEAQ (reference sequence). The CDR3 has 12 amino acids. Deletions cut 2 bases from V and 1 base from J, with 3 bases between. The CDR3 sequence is CASSLISYEQYF. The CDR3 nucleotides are TGTGCCAGCAGCTTAATATCCTACGAGCAGTACTTC.

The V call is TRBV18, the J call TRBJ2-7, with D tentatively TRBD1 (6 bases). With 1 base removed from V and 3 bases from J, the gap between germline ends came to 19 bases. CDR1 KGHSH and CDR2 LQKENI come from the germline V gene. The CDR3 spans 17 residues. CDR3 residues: CASSPHSPRQAFYEQYF. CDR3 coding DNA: TGTGCCAGCTCACCACACTCTCCACGACAGGCCTTCTACGAGCAGTACTTC.

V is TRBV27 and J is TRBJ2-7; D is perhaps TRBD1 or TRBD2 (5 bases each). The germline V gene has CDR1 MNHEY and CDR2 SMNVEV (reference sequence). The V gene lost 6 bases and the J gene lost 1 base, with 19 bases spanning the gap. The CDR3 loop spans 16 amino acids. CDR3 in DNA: TGTGCCAGCAGCAAGGGGCGCGGGTCACTATCCTACGAGCAGTACTTC. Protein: CASSKGRGSLSYEQYF.

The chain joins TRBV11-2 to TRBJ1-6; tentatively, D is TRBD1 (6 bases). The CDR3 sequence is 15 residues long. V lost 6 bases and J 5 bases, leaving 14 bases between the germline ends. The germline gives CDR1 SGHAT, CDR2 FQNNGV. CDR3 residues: CASSFTGTNNSPLHF. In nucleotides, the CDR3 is TGTGCCAGCAGTTTTACCGGGACAAATAATTCACCCCTCCACTTT.

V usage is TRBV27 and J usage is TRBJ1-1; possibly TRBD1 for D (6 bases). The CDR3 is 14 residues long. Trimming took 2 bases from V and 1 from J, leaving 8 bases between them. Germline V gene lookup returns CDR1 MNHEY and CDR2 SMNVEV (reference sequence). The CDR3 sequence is CASSLQGKNTEAFF. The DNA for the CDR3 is TGTGCCAGCAGTTTACAGGGGAAGAACACTGAAGCTTTCTTT.

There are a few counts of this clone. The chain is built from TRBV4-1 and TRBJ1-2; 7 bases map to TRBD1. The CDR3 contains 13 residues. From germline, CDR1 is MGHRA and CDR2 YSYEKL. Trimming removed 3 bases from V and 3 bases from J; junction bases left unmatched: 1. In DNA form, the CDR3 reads TGCGCCAGCAGCCAGACAGGGCACTATGGCTACACCTTC. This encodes CASSQTGHYGYTF.

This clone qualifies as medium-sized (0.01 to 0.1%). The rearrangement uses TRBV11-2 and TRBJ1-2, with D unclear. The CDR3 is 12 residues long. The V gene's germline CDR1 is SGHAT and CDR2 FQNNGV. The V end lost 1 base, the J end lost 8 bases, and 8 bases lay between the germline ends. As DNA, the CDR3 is TGTGCCAGCAGCTTAGTTGGGTTCGGCTACACCTTC. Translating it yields CASSLVGFGYTF.

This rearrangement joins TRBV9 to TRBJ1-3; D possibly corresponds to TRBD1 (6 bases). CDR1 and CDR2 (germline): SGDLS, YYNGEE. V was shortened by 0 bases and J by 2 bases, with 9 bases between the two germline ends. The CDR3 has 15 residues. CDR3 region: CASSVGGAPGNTIYF. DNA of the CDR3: TGTGCCAGCAGCGTAGGGGGGGCGCCTGGAAACACCATATATTTT.

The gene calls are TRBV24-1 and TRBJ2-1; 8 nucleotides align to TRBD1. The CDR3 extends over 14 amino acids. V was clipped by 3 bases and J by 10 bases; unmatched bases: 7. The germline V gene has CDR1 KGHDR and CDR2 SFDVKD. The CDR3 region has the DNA TGTGCCACCAGTGATAGGACAGGGTTAAGGGAGCAGTTCTTC. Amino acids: CATSDRTGLREQFF.

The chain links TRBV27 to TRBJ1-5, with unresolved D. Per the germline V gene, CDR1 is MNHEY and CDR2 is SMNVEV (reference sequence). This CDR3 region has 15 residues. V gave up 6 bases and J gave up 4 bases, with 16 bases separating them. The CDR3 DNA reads TGTGCCAGCAGGAGACCAGGAGCGGGGAATCAGCCCCAGCATTTT. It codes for CASRRPGAGNQPQHF.

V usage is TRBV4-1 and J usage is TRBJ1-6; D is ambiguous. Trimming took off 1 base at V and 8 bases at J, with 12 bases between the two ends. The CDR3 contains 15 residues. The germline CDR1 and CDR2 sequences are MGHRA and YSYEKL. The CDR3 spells CASSQVGKPDSPLHF. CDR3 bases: TGCGCCAGCAGCCAAGTAGGGAAACCGGATTCACCCCTCCACTTT.

CDR3 region: CASSWGTGGSYEQYF. The DNA for the CDR3 is TGCGCCAGCAGCTGGGGGACAGGGGGATCCTACGAGCAGTACTTC. The chain uses TRBV5-1 and TRBJ2-7, with 11 nucleotides matching TRBD1. Trimming removed 3 bases from V and 1 base from J; junction bases left unmatched: 3. CDR3 length: 15 amino acids. Germline V gene sequence: CDR1 SGHRS, CDR2 YFSETQ.

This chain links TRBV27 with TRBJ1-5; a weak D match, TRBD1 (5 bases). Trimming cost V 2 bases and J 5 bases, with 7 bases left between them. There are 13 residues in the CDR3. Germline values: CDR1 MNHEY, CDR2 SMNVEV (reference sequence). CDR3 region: CASSLQGDQPQHF. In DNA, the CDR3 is TGTGCCAGCAGTTTACAGGGAGATCAGCCCCAGCATTTT.

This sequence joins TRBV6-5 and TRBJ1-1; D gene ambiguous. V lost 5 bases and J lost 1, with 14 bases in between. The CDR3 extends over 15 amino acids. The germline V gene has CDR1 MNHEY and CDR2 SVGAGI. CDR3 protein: CASSRYRPPNTEAFF. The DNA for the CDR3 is TGTGCCAGCAGTCGTTACAGACCACCGAACACTGAAGCTTTCTTT.

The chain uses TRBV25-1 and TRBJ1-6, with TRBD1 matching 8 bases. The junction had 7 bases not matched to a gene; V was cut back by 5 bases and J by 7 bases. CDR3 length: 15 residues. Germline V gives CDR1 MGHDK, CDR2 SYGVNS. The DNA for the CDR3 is TGTGCCAGCAGTCAATCCGGGACAGGAAATTCACCCCTCCACTTT. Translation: CASSQSGTGNSPLHF.

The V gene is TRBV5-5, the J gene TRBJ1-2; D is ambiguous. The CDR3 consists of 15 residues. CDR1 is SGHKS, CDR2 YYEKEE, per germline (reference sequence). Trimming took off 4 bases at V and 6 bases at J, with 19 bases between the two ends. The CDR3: CASSPALPARDGYTF. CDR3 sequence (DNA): TGTGCCAGCAGCCCGGCCCTGCCGGCGAGGGATGGCTACACCTTC. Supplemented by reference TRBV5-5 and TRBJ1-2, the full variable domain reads DAGVTQSPTHLIKTRGQQVTLRCSPISGHKSVSWYQQVLGQGPQFIFQYYEKEERGRGNFPDRFSARQFPNYSSELNVNALLLGDSALYLCASSPALPARDGYTFGSGTRLTVV.

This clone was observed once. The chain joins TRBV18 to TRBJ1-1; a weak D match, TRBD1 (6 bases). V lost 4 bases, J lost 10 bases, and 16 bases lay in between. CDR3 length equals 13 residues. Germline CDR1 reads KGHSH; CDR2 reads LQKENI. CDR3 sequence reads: CASSLKGELGAFF. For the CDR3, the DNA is TGTGCCAGCTCACTTAAGGGGGAACTAGGAGCTTTCTTT.

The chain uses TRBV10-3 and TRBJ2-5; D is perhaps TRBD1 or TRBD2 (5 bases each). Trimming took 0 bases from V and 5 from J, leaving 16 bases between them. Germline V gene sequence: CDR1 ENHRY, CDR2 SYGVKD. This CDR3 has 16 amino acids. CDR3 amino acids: CAISESGTPEKETQYF. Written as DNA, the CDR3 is TGTGCCATCAGTGAGTCCGGGACCCCGGAGAAGGAGACCCAGTACTTC.

CDR3: CAWGGEGYGYTF. The DNA of the CDR3 is TGTGCCTGGGGGGGGGAGGGCTATGGCTACACCTTC. V is TRBV30 and J is TRBJ1-2, with D tentatively TRBD1 (5 bases). The ends were cut back, 5 bases at V and 4 bases at J, with 11 bases in the middle. CDR1 GTSNPN and CDR2 SVGIG come from the germline V gene (reference sequence). The CDR3 contains 12 residues.

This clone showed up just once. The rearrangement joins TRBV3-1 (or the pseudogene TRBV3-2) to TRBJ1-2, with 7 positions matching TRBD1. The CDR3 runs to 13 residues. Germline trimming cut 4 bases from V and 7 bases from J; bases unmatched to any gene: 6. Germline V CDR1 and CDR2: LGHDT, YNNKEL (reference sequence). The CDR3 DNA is TGTGCCAGCAGCCCGGGGACAGCCGGTGGCTACACCTTC. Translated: CASSPGTAGGYTF.

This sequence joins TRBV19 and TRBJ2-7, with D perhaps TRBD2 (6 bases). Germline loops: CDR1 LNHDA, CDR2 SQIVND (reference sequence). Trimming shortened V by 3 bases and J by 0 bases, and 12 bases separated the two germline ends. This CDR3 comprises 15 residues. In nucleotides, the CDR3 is TGTGCCAGTAGTATGGCCCCGGGACTCTCCTACGAGCAGTACTTC. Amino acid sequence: CASSMAPGLSYEQYF.

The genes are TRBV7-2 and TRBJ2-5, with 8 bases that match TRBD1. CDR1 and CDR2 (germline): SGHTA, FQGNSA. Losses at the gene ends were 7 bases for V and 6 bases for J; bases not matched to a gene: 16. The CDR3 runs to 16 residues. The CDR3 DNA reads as TGTGCCAGCACTTCTCACATACAGGGGGGAAGGAAGACCCAGTACTTC. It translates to CASTSHIQGGRKTQYF.

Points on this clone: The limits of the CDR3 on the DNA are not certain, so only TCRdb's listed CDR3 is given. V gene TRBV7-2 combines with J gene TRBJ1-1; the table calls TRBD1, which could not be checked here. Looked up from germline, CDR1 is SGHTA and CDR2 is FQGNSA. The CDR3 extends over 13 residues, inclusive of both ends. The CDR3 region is CASSLAVAAGITF.

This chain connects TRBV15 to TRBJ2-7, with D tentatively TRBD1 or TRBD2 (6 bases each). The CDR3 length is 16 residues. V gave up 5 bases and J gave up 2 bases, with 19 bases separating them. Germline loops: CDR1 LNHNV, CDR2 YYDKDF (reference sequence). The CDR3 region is CATSSNRDTGAYEQYF. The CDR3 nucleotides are TGTGCCACCAGCTCCAACCGGGACACGGGGGCCTACGAGCAGTACTTC.

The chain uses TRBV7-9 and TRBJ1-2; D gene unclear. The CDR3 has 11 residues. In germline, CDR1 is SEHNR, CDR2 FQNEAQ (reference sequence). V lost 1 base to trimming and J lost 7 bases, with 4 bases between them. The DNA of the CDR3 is TGTGCCAGCAGCTTAGGTAGTGGCTACACCTTC. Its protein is CASSLGSGYTF. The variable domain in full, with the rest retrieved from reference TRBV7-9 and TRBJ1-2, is DTGVSQNPRHKITKRGQNVTFRCDPISEHNRLYWYRQTLGQGPEFLTYFQNEAQLEKSRLLSDRFSAERPKGSFSTLEIQRTEQGDSAMYLCASSLGSGYTFGSGTRLTVV.

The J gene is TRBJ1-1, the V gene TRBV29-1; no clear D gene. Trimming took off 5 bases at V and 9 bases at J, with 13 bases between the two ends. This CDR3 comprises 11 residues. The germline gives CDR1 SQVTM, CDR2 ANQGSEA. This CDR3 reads CSVLGVYQAFF. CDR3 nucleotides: TGCAGCGTTCTCGGAGTCTATCAAGCTTTCTTT.

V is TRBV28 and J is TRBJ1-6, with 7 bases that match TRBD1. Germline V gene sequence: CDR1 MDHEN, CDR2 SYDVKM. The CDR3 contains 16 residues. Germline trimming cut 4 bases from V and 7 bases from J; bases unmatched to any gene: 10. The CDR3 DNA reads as TGTGCCAGCAGTTCCTCGACAGGGTCTCGGAATTCACCCCTCCACTTT. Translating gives CASSSSTGSRNSPLHF. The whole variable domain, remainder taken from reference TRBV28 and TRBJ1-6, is DVKVTQSSRYLVKRTGEKVFLECVQDMDHENMFWYRQDPGLGLRLIYFSYDVKMKEKGDIPEGYSVSREKKERFSLILESASTNQTSMYLCASSSSTGSRNSPLHFGNGTRLTVT.

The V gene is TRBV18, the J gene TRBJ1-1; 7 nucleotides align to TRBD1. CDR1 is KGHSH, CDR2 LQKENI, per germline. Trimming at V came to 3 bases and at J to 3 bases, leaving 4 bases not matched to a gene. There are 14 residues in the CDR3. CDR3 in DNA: TGTGCCAGCTCACCTATTGGACAGGACACTGAAGCTTTCTTT. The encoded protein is CASSPIGQDTEAFF.

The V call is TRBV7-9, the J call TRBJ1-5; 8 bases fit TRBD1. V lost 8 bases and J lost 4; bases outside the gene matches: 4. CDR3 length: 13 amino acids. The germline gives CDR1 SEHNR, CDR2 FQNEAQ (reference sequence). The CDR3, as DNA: TGTGCCAGCGGACAGGGCCAAAATCAGCCCCAGCATTTT. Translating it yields CASGQGQNQPQHF.

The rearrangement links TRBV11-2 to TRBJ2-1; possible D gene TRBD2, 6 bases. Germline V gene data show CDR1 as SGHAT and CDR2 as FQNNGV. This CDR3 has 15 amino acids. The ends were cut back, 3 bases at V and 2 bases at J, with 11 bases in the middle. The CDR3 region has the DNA TGTGCCAGCAGCTTCGGGCGGGGCCCCTACAATGAGCAGTTCTTC. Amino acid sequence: CASSFGRGPYNEQFF.